This passage covers 12 T cell receptor beta chains from one sample sequenced in a study of T-cell reconstitution after alpha-beta-depleted transplantation in children (dated by TCRdb to 2016 to 2017). The sample's treatment or condition label is to be understood as: allogeneic hematopoietic cell transplantation with graft depleted of TCRalphabeta T cells and CD19 B cells. The receptor library was made with PCR. The reads were generated on an Illumina HiSeq 2500. TCR libraries were prepared with molecular barcoding, using unique molecular identifiers to normalize TCRbeta repertoire quantification. Clones were called with MiXCR by TCRdb after fastp trimmed the public reads at Q25, and only in-frame beta chains were retained. Rows with a matching CDR3 protein are joined into one entry that keeps the most common DNA and genes. This sample holds roughly 120,000 distinct CDR3 sequences; 23% were observed only once. Roughly a tenth of the sample belongs to the ten largest clones.

The specimen comprised PBMCs, mostly from graft donor cells, sampled 180 days after TCRalphabeta/CD19-depleted stem cell transplant. These receptors were obtained from a male patient aged 2 to 10 who had a stem cell transplant for chronic granulomatous disease, so the T cells may come from the graft donor.

The chain employs TRBV12-3 or TRBV12-4 and TRBJ2-7, with 9 bases lining up with TRBD1. V shed 6 bases and J 1 base; nucleotides not matched to a gene: 4. The CDR3 consists of 14 residues. Written as DNA, the CDR3 is TGTGCCAGCAGGCGGACAGGGGATTCCTACGAGCAGTACTTC. Translated, it gives CASRRTGDSYEQYF.

This clonotype was observed at least ten times. The J gene is TRBJ2-3, the V gene TRBV29-1, with D perhaps TRBD1 (6 bases). The germline V and J ends were trimmed by 5 bases and 3 bases, with 15 bases remaining between them. The CDR3 is made up of 14 amino acids. Germline CDR1 is SQVTM and CDR2 is ANQGSEA. CDR3 bases: TGCAGCGTTCAACAGGGTTCGGGTACAGATACGCAGTATTTT. As protein: CSVQQGSGTDTQYF.

The sample holds many counts of this clonotype. Compared with germline, one end of the junction differs, possibly owing to a read error. This chain uses TRBV20-1 with TRBJ2-5, with 10 bases fitting TRBD2. The germline gives CDR1 DFQATT, CDR2 SNEGSKA (reference sequence). This CDR3 has 11 amino acids. The DNA of the CDR3 is TGCAGTACTAGCGGGAAGGAGACCCAGTACTTC. Its translation is CSTSGKETQYF.

V is TRBV12-3 or TRBV12-4 and J is TRBJ1-2; a possible D gene is TRBD1 (5 bases). Trimming shortened V by 5 bases and J by 6 bases, and 22 bases separated the two germline ends. The CDR3 has 16 residues. The CDR3 bases are TGTGCCAGCAGTCCTAATACACCGGGGCCCGGCGATGGCTACACCTTC. Translated, it gives CASSPNTPGPGDGYTF.

CDR3 sequence (DNA): TGCAGTGCTAGAGTGAACTACCGAGAGACCCAGTACTTC. Amino acids: CSARVNYRETQYF. The chain joins TRBV20-1 to TRBJ2-5; the D is unclear. This CDR3 spans 13 amino acids. From germline, CDR1 is DFQATT and CDR2 SNEGSKA (reference sequence). V was shortened by 1 base and J by 4 bases, with 10 bases between the two germline ends.

The genes are TRBV12-3 or TRBV12-4 and TRBJ1-4, with D uncertain. The CDR3 totals 13 residues. Trimming removed 2 bases from V and 8 bases from J, with 9 bases in between. The CDR3 nucleotides are TGTGCCAGCAGTTTATCTCGTCGGGAAAAACTGTTTTTT. Its protein product is CASSLSRREKLFF.

This clonotype was seen many times. The chain recombines TRBV20-1 with TRBJ2-7; TRBD1 aligns across 9 bases. Germline lookup yields CDR1 DFQATT and CDR2 SNEGSKA (reference sequence). The CDR3 is 14 residues long. V gave up 6 bases and J gave up 2 bases; unmatched junction bases: 8. The CDR3 loop is CSAGTGQGTYEQYF. CDR3 bases: TGCAGTGCGGGAACGGGACAGGGAACCTACGAGCAGTACTTC.

This chain links TRBV29-1 with TRBJ2-3; weak D call: TRBD2 (6 bases). Germline CDR1 is SQVTM and CDR2 is ANQGSEA. The CDR3 covers 15 residues. V lost 3 bases and J lost 1, with 14 bases in between. The chain's CDR3 is CSVDQEGVGTDTQYF. The CDR3 DNA follows: TGCAGCGTTGATCAGGAGGGCGTCGGCACAGATACGCAGTATTTT.

This clonotype was counted between two and nine times. The chain combines TRBV5-1 with TRBJ2-3, with TRBD1 identical over 7 bases. V trimming: 4 bases; J trimming: 2 bases; junction bases outside the gene matches: 7. Germline V lookup: CDR1 SGHRS, CDR2 YFSETQ. CDR3 length: 15 residues. CDR3 amino acids: CASSRRGQNTDTQYF. For the CDR3, the DNA is TGCGCCAGCAGCCGCAGGGGACAGAACACAGATACGCAGTATTTT.

Only a few counts were recorded for this clonotype. The V and J genes are TRBV5-1 and TRBJ2-3, with D tentatively TRBD2 (5 bases). The CDR3 contains 15 residues. The germline V gene encodes CDR1 SGHRS and CDR2 YFSETQ. V was clipped by 1 base and J by 0 bases, with 9 bases between them. CDR3 amino acids: CASSLRGVSTDTQYF. The CDR3 nucleotides read TGCGCCAGCAGCTTGCGGGGTGTTAGCACAGATACGCAGTATTTT.

The V call is TRBV5-1, the J call TRBJ2-1, with 11 positions matching TRBD2. Germline assignment: CDR1 SGHRS and CDR2 YFSETQ. The V gene end was trimmed by 4 bases and the J gene end by 2 bases; junction bases not matched to a gene: 2. CDR3 length: 15 amino acids. The CDR3 protein is CASSGGLAAYNEQFF. CDR3 nucleotides: TGCGCCAGCAGCGGGGGACTAGCGGCCTACAATGAGCAGTTCTTC.

V usage is TRBV12-3 or TRBV12-4 and J usage is TRBJ2-1; D is perhaps TRBD1 (6 bases). The V and J ends lost 3 bases and 15 bases respectively, with 15 bases between them. The CDR3 is 12 residues long. CDR3 bases: TGTGCCAGCAGTTTGGAAGGACAGTTGCGGTTCTTC. Translating it yields CASSLEGQLRFF.